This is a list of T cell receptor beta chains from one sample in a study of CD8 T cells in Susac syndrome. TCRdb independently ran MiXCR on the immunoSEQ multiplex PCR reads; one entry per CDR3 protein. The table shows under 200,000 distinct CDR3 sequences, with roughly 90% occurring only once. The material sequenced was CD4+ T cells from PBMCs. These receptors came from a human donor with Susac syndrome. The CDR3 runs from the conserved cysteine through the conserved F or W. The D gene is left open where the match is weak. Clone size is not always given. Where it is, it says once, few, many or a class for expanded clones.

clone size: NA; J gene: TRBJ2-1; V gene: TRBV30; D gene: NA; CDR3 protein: CAWSRDSFAGNEQFF; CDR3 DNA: TGTGCCTGGAGTCGAGATAGCTTCGCAGGCAATGAGCAGTTCTTC
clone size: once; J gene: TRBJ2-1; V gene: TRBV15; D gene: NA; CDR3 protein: CATSRVDGNWFF; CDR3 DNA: TGTGCCACCAGCAGAGTCGATGGAAACTGGTTCTTC
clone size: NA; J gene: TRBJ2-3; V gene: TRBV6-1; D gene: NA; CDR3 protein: CASTDTSDTQYF; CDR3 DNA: TGTGCCAGCACCGATACATCGGATACGCAGTATTTT
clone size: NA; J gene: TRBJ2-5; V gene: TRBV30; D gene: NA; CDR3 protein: CAWSRRVGETQYF; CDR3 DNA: TGTGCCTGGAGTAGGAGGGTTGGGGAGACCCAGTACTTC
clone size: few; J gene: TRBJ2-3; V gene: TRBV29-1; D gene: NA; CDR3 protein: CSVEFGLDTQYF; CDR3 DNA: TGCAGCGTTGAGTTCGGGTTAGATACGCAGTATTTT
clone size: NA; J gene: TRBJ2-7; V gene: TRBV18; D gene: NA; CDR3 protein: CASSPNPGQSYEQYF; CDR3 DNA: TGTGCCAGCTCACCGAACCCAGGACAGTCCTACGAGCAGTACTTC
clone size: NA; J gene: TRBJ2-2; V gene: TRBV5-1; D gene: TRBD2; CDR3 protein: CASSSGLAGVEAGELFF; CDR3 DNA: TGCGCCAGCAGCTCGGGACTAGCGGGAGTTGAGGCCGGGGAGCTGTTTTTT
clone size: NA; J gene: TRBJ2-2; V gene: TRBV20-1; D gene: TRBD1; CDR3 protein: CSAQTDRGDGELFF; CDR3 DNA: TGCAGTGCCCAAACGGACAGGGGGGACGGGGAGCTGTTTTTT
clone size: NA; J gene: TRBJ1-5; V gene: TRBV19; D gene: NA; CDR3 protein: CASSILTGGNQPQHF; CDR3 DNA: TGTGCCAGTAGTATACTGACAGGAGGCAATCAGCCCCAGCATTTT
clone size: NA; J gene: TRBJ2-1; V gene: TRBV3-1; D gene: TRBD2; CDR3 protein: CASSPWTSGRFEQFF; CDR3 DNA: TGTGCCAGCAGCCCCTGGACTAGCGGGAGGTTCGAGCAGTTCTTC
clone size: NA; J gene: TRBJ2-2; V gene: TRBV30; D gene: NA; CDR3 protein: CAWTRHRTATNTGELFF; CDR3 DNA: TGTGCCTGGACCAGACATCGGACAGCTACGAACACCGGGGAGCTGTTTTTT
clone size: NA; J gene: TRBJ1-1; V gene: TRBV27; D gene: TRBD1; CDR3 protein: CASSSGQGAVAEAFF; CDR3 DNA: TGTGCCAGCAGTTCGGGACAGGGGGCGGTGGCTGAAGCTTTCTTT
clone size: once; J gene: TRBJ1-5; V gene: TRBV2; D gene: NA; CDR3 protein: CASSIKGNQPQHF; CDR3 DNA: TGTGCCAGCAGTATAAAGGGAAATCAGCCCCAGCATTTT
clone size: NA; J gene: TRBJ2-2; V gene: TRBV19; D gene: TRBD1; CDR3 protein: CASSISGGQGHTGELFF; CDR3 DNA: TGTGCCAGTAGTATCTCAGGGGGACAGGGCCACACCGGGGAGCTGTTTTTT
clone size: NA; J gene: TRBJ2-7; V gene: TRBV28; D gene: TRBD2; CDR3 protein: CASTLSGGSYEQYF; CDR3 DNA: TGTGCCAGCACCCTAAGCGGGGGATCCTACGAGCAGTACTTC
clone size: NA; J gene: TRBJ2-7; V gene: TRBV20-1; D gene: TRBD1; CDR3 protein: CSVGTGEVYEQYF; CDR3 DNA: TGCAGTGTGGGGACAGGAGAAGTCTACGAGCAGTACTTC
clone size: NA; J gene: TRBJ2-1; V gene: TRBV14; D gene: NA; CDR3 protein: CASSHATRGEQFF; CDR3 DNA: TGTGCCAGCAGCCACGCGACCCGAGGGGAGCAGTTCTTC
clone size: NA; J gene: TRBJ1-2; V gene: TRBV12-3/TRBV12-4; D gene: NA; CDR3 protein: CATTSGGGGYTF; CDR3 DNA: TGTGCCACCACATCGGGAGGGGGTGGCTACACCTTC